This TCR beta chain stems from a study of cytomegalovirus exposure and HLA in healthy donors. Each of the donors was a healthy bone marrow donor. This clone appeared a few times. The antigen is undetermined. The CDR3 length is 13 residues. The J segment lost 4 bases and the V segment lost 4 bases, leaving 2 bases of the junction unmatched. Germline lookup yields CDR1 MGHRA and CDR2 YSYEKL. With 60 Vbeta and 13 Jbeta primers, the PCR was carried out. Libraries were prepared by immunoSEQ multiplex PCR; TCRdb keeps only in-frame clonotypes and omits some of them. The sample includes about 120,000 clones, roughly two thirds of them seen just once. Overall study results and limits: Across donors, presence/absence analyses took sequencing depth to be roughly uniform. Later analysis identified a missense DCLRE1C variant that was linked to TCR beta V- and J-gene trimming.

This rearrangement joins TRBV4-1 to TRBJ2-7; 9 bases agree with TRBD1. The receptor was isolated from a man aged 25-40 years in good health and CMV-seropositive. Input material: PBMCs. CDR3 loop: CASSRGQGYEQYF. The CDR3 coding sequence is TGCGCCAGCAGCCGAGGACAGGGGTACGAGCAGTACTTC.